This is a list of T cell receptor beta chains from one sample in a study of blood T cell repertoires in COVID-19. Method: immunoSEQ multiplex PCR; TCRdb's copy keeps in-frame clones and lacks some. The table records tens of thousands of clones, 87% of them present only once. Sequences were obtained from peripheral blood. The receptors originated from a man in his 60s with acute or convalescent COVID-19. Each CDR3 is given with its conserved first and last residue. A D gene is named only where the DNA matches it firmly. The size entry is marked missing in some rows and otherwise reads once, few, many or a size class.

d_call j_call clone_size v_call cdr3_aa cdr3_nt
. TRBJ1-1 . TRBV27 CASSLNGVSSTEAFF TGTGCCAGCAGCCTTAACGGGGTTTCTAGCACTGAAGCTTTCTTT
TRBD1 TRBJ2-1 . TRBV5-1 CASSLGQGAYNEQFF TGCGCCAGCAGCCTCGGACAGGGGGCGTACAATGAGCAGTTCTTC
TRBD1 TRBJ1-6 . TRBV4-1 CASSQWGTVESPLHF TGCGCCAGCAGTCAATGGGGGACAGTCGAATCACCCCTCCACTTT
. TRBJ1-1 . TRBV19 CASSLPSMNTEAFF TGTGCCAGTAGCCTACCCTCCATGAACACTGAAGCTTTCTTT
. TRBJ2-3 . TRBV27 CASSPLGGDTQYF TGTGCCAGCAGTCCTCTGGGGGGAGATACGCAGTATTTT
TRBD1 TRBJ1-5 . TRBV10-1 CASSNGTGRYQPQHF TGCGCCAGCAGCAATGGGACAGGGCGGTATCAGCCCCAGCATTTT
. TRBJ1-6 once TRBV27 CASSAGTQVLNSPLHF TGTGCCAGCAGTGCCGGGACTCAAGTGTTAAATTCACCCCTCCACTTT
. TRBJ1-1 . TRBV28 CASSATRGTEAFF TGTGCCAGCAGCGCAACCCGCGGAACTGAAGCTTTCTTT
TRBD2 TRBJ2-6 . TRBV19 CASRGEGRTAGANVLTF TGTGCCAGTAGGGGGGAGGGTCGTACGGCTGGGGCCAACGTCCTGACTTTC
TRBD1 TRBJ1-1 once TRBV29-1 CSAGTGNMGTEAFF TGCAGCGCCGGGACAGGGAACATGGGCACTGAAGCTTTCTTT
. TRBJ1-6 . TRBV19 CASSAGRGSYNSPLHF TGTGCCAGTAGTGCCGGACGGGGCTCCTATAATTCACCCCTCCACTTT
. TRBJ1-2 . TRBV16 CASSQYNPEEIYGYTF TGTGCCAGCAGCCAATACAATCCCGAGGAGATCTATGGCTACACCTTC
TRBD2 TRBJ2-7 . TRBV7-2 CASSLATRGGGFNEQYF TGTGCCAGCAGCTTAGCTACTCGGGGGGGCGGGTTCAACGAGCAGTACTTC
. TRBJ1-5 . TRBV14 CASSRASNQPQHF TGTGCCAGCAGCCGAGCTAGCAATCAGCCCCAGCATTTT
. TRBJ2-5 . TRBV12-3/TRBV12-4 CASCGAVQETQYF TGTGCCAGCTGCGGGGCAGTCCAAGAGACCCAGTACTTC
. TRBJ1-2 . TRBV12-3/TRBV12-4 CASSLKRSYGYTF TGTGCCAGCAGTTTGAAGAGATCCTATGGCTACACCTTC
. TRBJ2-1 . TRBV29-1 CSVEGSGYYSSSYNEQFF TGCAGCGTTGAGGGTAGCGGATACTACTCGAGCTCCTACAATGAGCAGTTCTTC
TRBD1 TRBJ2-5 . TRBV29-1 CSVDAGGQETQYF TGCAGCGTTGACGCAGGGGGCCAAGAGACCCAGTACTTC
. TRBJ2-1 . TRBV30 CAWSVEGTGGAQFF TGTGCCTGGAGTGTGGAGGGGACCGGTGGCGCGCAGTTCTTC
TRBD1 TRBJ2-7 . TRBV27 CASSLRGQGYEQYF TGTGCCAGCAGTTTGAGGGGACAGGGGTACGAGCAGTACTTC
. TRBJ1-6 . TRBV6-2/TRBV6-3 CASSYQFSPLHF TGTGCCAGCAGTTACCAATTTTCACCCCTCCACTTT
. TRBJ1-4 . TRBV6-6 CASSYSGGWGNEKLFF TGTGCCAGCAGTTACTCGGGGGGTTGGGGGAATGAAAAACTGTTTTTT
TRBD1 TRBJ1-1 . TRBV4-3 CASSPDRGLNTEAFF TGCGCCAGCAGCCCGGACAGGGGGCTGAACACTGAAGCTTTCTTT
TRBD1 TRBJ2-7 . TRBV11-2 CASSPGQGASVREQYF TGTGCCAGCAGCCCGGGACAGGGGGCCTCCGTACGCGAGCAGTACTTC
. TRBJ1-3 once TRBV5-1 CASSLEGVSGNTIYF TGCGCCAGCAGCTTGGAAGGAGTCTCTGGAAACACCATATATTTT
. TRBJ2-7 . TRBV30 CAWMPGYEQYF TGTGCCTGGATGCCCGGGTACGAGCAGTACTTC
. TRBJ2-5 . TRBV7-9 CASSFAGNPQETQYF TGTGCCAGCAGCTTTGCGGGGAATCCCCAAGAGACCCAGTACTTC
TRBD1 TRBJ1-5 . TRBV10-3 CAISDDRDSNQPQHF TGTGCCATCAGTGACGACAGGGATAGCAATCAGCCCCAGCATTTT
. TRBJ1-1 . TRBV19 CASSQQATNTEAFF TGTGCCAGTAGTCAACAGGCCACGAACACTGAAGCTTTCTTT
. TRBJ1-2 . TRBV6-5 CASSYGGGDGYTF TGTGCCAGCAGTTACGGGGGGGGAGATGGCTACACCTTC
. TRBJ2-5 . TRBV7-2 CASSPTEGTQYF TGTGCCAGCAGCCCCACCGAGGGGACCCAGTACTTC
. TRBJ2-1 . TRBV10-2 CASSEPGFNEQFF TGCGCCAGCAGTGAACCAGGATTTAATGAGCAGTTCTTC
. TRBJ1-1 few TRBV7-3 CASSLTGAGNTEAFF TGTGCCAGCAGCTTAACCGGAGCGGGAAACACTGAAGCTTTCTTT
. TRBJ1-2 . TRBV15 CATSRVGGGYNYGYTF TGTGCCACCAGCAGAGTTGGGGGGGGTTATAACTATGGCTACACCTTC
TRBD1 TRBJ1-4 . TRBV28 CASSYGTGANEKLFF TGTGCCAGCAGCTACGGGACAGGAGCTAATGAAAAACTGTTTTTT
TRBD1 TRBJ2-3 . TRBV27 CASSPQGGTDTQYF TGTGCCAGCAGTCCACAGGGGGGCACAGATACGCAGTATTTT
TRBD1 TRBJ2-5 . TRBV24-1 CATSDPGTGGEETQYF TGTGCCACCAGTGACCCCGGGACAGGGGGCGAGGAGACCCAGTACTTC
. TRBJ1-3 . TRBV5-8 CASKRFSGNTIYF TGTGCCAGCAAGAGATTCTCTGGAAACACCATATATTTT
. TRBJ1-1 . TRBV5-1 CASSSNFRGTTEAFF TGCGCCAGCAGCTCGAATTTTCGGGGGACCACTGAAGCTTTCTTT
TRBD2 TRBJ2-7 . TRBV7-8 CASSLGLAYEQYF TGTGCCAGCAGCTTGGGACTAGCCTACGAGCAGTACTTC
TRBD1 TRBJ1-1 . TRBV4-1 CASSQPGGLNTEAFF TGCGCCAGCAGCCAACCAGGGGGCCTCAACACTGAAGCTTTCTTT
. TRBJ1-1 once TRBV6-5 CASSRQGNTEAFF TGTGCCAGCAGTCGTCAGGGGAACACTGAAGCTTTCTTT
TRBD1 TRBJ2-7 . TRBV5-6 CASSKPRTGGYEQYF TGTGCCAGCAGCAAACCGCGGACAGGGGGGTACGAGCAGTACTTC
TRBD2 TRBJ2-5 . TRBV7-9 CASSHPLAGAPVNQETQYF TGTGCCAGCAGCCACCCTTTAGCGGGGGCCCCGGTAAACCAAGAGACCCAGTACTTC
. TRBJ2-3 . TRBV4-1 CASSQGQTGRDTQYF TGCGCCAGCAGCCAAGGACAAACGGGGAGAGATACGCAGTATTTT
. TRBJ1-5 . TRBV9 CASSPWAGNQPQHF TGTGCCAGCTCCCCTTGGGCAGGCAATCAGCCCCAGCATTTT
. TRBJ1-5 . TRBV7-2 CASSRVGGSNQPQHF TGTGCCAGCAGCCGTGTGGGGGGTAGCAATCAGCCCCAGCATTTT
TRBD1 TRBJ1-4 . TRBV24-1 CATSPGTGSFNEKLFF TGTGCCACCAGTCCCGGGACAGGGTCTTTTAATGAAAAACTGTTTTTT
. TRBJ1-1 . TRBV15 CATSYSLWAEAFF TGTGCCACCAGCTATAGCCTCTGGGCTGAAGCTTTCTTT
TRBD2 TRBJ2-1 . TRBV9 CASSVGLAGIYDEQFF TGTGCCAGCAGCGTAGGGCTAGCGGGGATTTATGATGAGCAGTTCTTC